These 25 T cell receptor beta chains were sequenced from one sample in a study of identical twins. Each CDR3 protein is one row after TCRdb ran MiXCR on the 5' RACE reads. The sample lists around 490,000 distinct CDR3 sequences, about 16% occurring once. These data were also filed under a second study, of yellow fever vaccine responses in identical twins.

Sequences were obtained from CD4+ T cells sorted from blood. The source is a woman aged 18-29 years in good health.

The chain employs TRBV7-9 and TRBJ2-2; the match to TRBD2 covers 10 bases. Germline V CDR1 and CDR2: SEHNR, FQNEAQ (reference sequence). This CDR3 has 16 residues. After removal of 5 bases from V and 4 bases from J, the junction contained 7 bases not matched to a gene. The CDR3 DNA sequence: TGTGCCAGCAGCCCCAGCCTAGCGGGGGCCACCGGGGAGCTGTTTTTT. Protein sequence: CASSPSLAGATGELFF.

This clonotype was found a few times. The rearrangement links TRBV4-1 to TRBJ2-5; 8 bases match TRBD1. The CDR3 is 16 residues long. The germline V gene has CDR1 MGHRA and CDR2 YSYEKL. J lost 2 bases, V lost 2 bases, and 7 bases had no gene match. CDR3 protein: CASSQITGGPQETQYF. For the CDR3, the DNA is TGCGCCAGCAGCCAAATCACAGGGGGGCCGCAAGAGACCCAGTACTTC.

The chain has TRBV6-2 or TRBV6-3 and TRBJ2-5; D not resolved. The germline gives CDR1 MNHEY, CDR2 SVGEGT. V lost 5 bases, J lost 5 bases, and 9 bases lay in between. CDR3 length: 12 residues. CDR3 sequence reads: CASSAGRETQYF. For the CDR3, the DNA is TGTGCCAGCAGTGCAGGACGGGAGACCCAGTACTTC.

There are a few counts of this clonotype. CDR3 in amino acids: CASSRAPGGETQYF. CDR3 sequence (DNA): TGTGCCAGCTCTCGGGCCCCCGGAGGGGAGACCCAGTACTTC. The chain uses TRBV13 and TRBJ2-5; possible D gene TRBD2, 6 bases. Trimming shortened V by 8 bases and J by 5 bases, and 18 bases separated the two germline ends. From germline, CDR1 is PRHDT and CDR2 FYEKMQ (reference sequence). This CDR3 region has 14 residues.

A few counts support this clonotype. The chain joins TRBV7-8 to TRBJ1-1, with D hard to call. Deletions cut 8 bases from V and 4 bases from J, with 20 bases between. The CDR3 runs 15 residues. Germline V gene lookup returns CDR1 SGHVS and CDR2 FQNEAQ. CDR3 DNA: TGTGCCAGCCAGGTTTTGAGGGAGTGGGGCACTGAAGCTTTCTTT. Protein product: CASQVLREWGTEAFF.

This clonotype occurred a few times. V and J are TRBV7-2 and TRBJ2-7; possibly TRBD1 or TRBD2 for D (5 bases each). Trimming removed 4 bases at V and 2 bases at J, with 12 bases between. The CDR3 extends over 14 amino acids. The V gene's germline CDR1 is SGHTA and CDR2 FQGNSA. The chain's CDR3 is CASSSGTVPYEQYF. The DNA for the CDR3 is TGTGCCAGCAGCTCCGGGACGGTCCCCTACGAGCAGTACTTC.

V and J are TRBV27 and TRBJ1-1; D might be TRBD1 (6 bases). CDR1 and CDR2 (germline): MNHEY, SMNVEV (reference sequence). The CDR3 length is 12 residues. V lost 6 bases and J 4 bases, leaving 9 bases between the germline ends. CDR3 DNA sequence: TGTGCCAGCAGAGGGGGACTCACTGAAGCTTTCTTT. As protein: CASRGGLTEAFF.

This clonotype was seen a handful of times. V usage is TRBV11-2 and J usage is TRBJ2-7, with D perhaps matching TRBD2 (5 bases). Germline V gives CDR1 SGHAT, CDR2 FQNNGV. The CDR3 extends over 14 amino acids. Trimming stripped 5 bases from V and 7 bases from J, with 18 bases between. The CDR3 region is CASSLRTDPGEQYV. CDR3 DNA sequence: TGTGCCAGCAGCCTTCGCACGGACCCGGGAGAGCAGTACGTC.

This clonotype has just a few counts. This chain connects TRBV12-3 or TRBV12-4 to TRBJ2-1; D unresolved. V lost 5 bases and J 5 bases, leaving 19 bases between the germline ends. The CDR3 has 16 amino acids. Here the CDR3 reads CASSPRSAAINNEQFF. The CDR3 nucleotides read TGTGCCAGCAGTCCCAGGAGCGCGGCGATCAACAATGAGCAGTTCTTC.

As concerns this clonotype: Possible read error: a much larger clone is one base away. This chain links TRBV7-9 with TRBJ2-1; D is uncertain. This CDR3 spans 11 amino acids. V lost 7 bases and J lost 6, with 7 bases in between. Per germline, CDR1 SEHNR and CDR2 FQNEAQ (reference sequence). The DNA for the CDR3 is TGTGCCAGCACCCTCGCCAATGAGCAGTTCTTC. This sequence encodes CASTLANEQFF.

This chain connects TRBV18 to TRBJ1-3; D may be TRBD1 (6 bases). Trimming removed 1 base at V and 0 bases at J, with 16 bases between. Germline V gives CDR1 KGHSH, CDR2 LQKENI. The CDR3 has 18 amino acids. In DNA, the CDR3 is TGTGCCAGCTCACCACGCTATAACAGGGATAACTCTGGAAACACCATATATTTT. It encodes CASSPRYNRDNSGNTIYF.

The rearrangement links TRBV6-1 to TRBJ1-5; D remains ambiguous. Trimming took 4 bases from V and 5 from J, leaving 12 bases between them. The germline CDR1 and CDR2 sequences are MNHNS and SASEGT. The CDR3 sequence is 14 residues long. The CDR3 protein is CASSGPRDDQPQHF. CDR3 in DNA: TGTGCCAGCAGTGGGCCAAGGGATGATCAGCCCCAGCATTTT.

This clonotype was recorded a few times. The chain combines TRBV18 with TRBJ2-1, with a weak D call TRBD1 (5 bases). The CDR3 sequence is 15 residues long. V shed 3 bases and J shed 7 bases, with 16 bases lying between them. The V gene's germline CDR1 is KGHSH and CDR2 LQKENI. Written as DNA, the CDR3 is TGTGCCAGCTCACCGGATCGACACAGGATTAATGAGCAGTTCTTC. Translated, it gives CASSPDRHRINEQFF.

In DNA form, the CDR3 reads TGCAGCGTTGGACGTTTGAGGGGCTCCCCCACAGATACGCAGTATTTT. Translated: CSVGRLRGSPTDTQYF. The chain has TRBV29-1 and TRBJ2-3, with D perhaps matching TRBD1 or TRBD2 (5 bases each). The V and J ends lost 4 bases and 2 bases respectively, with 19 bases between them. Germline V CDR1 and CDR2: SQVTM, ANQGSEA. The CDR3 length is 16 residues.

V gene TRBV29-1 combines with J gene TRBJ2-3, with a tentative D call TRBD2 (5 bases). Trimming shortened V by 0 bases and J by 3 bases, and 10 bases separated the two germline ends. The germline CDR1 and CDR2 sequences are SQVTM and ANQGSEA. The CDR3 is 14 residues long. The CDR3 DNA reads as TGCAGCGTTGAAGAGAGGGATCGGACAGATACGCAGTATTTT. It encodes CSVEERDRTDTQYF.

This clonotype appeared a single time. CDR3 sequence reads: CASSLATTSGRLDTQYF. In DNA form, the CDR3 reads TGTGCCAGCAGCTTAGCAACGACTAGCGGGAGATTAGATACGCAGTATTTT. The rearrangement joins TRBV7-2 to TRBJ2-3; 12 nucleotides line up with TRBD2. V was clipped by 0 bases and J by 5 bases; unmatched bases: 6. Germline lookup yields CDR1 SGHTA and CDR2 FQGNSA. The CDR3 extends over 17 amino acids.

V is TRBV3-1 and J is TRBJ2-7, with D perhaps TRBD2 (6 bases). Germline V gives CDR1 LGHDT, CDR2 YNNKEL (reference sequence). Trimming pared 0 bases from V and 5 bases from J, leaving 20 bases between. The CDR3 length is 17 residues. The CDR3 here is CASSQDPVGGPWDEQYF. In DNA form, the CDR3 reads TGTGCCAGCAGCCAAGATCCCGTCGGAGGGCCTTGGGACGAGCAGTACTTC.

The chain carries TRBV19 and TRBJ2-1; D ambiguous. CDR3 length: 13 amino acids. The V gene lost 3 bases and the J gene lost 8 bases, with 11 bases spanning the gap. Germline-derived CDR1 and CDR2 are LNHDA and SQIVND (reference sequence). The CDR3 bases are TGTGCCAGTAGTATTTATCGGCGAGATGAGCAGTTCTTC. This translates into CASSIYRRDEQFF.

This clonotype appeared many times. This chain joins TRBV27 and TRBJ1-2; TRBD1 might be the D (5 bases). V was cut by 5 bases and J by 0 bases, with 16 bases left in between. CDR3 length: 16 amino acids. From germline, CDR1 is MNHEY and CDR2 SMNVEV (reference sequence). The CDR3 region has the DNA TGTGCCAGCAGTCAGAGTACAGGACCCACTAACTATGGCTACACCTTC. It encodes CASSQSTGPTNYGYTF.

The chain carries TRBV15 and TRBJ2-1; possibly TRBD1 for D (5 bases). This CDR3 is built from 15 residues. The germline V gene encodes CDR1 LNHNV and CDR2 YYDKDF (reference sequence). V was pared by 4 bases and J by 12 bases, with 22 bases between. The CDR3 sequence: CATSNGTGNKRVQFF. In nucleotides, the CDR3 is TGTGCCACCAGCAACGGCACAGGAAATAAACGAGTGCAGTTCTTC.

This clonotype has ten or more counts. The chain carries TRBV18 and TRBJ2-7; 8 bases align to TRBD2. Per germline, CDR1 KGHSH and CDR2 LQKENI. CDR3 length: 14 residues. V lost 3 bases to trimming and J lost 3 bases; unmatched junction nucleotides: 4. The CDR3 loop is CASSPSGTGYEQYF. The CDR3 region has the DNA TGTGCCAGCTCACCTAGCGGGACCGGCTACGAGCAGTACTTC.

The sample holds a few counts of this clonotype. Here the CDR3 DNA reads TGTGCCAGCAGCGTAGCAACCCTAAGGACCGGGGAGCTGTTTTTT. Translating gives CASSVATLRTGELFF. This chain uses TRBV9 with TRBJ2-2; no definite D call. The CDR3 has 15 residues. V was pared by 0 bases and J by 5 bases, with 11 bases between. Germline CDR1 and CDR2: SGDLS and YYNGEE.

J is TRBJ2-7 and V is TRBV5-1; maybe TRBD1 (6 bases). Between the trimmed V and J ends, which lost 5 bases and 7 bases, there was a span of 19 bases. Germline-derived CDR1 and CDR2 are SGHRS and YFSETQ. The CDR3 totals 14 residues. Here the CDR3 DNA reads TGCGCCAGCAGGAGGCCAGGGGCCCCAAGGGAGCAGTACGTC. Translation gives CASRRPGAPREQYV.

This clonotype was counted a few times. CDR3: CASSLSSTENTGELFF. The CDR3, as DNA: TGTGCCAGCAGTTTATCCTCGACAGAGAACACCGGGGAGCTGTTTTTT. The chain is built from TRBV12-3 or TRBV12-4 and TRBJ2-2; the D gene is possibly TRBD1 (5 bases). The CDR3 loop spans 16 amino acids. Trimming stripped 2 bases from V and 1 base from J, with 11 bases between.

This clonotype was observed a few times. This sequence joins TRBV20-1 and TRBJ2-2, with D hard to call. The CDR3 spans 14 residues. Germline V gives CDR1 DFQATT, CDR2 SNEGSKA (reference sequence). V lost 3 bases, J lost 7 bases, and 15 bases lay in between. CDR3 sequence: CSASRVSSVGELFF. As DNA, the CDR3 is TGCAGTGCTAGTCGGGTCTCTTCTGTCGGGGAGCTGTTTTTT.